The next 31 T cell receptor beta chains were all read from a single sample in a study of T cell responses to AZD1222 COVID-19 vaccine. TCRdb keeps only in-frame clones here, not all; method: immunoSEQ multiplex PCR. The data hold 72,000 or so clones, with 90% observed a single time. Sequenced here: peripheral blood, sampled on day 0 of AZD1222 vaccination. The source of these receptors is an adult in good health.

The chain uses TRBV19 and TRBJ2-3; tentative D call: TRBD2 (5 bases). The CDR3 sequence is 14 residues long. With 4 bases removed from V and 2 bases from J, the gap between germline ends came to 10 bases. The germline V gene has CDR1 LNHDA and CDR2 SQIVND (reference sequence). CDR3 sequence (DNA): TGTGCCAGTAGTACTAGCTCCAACACAGATACGCAGTATTTT. This sequence encodes CASSTSSNTDTQYF.

The gene calls are TRBV10-3 and TRBJ1-5; unclear D gene. This CDR3 has 13 amino acids. V shed 7 bases and J shed 9 bases, with 16 bases lying between them. The germline gives CDR1 ENHRY, CDR2 SYGVKD. The CDR3 region is CAITKEELGPQHF. DNA of the CDR3: TGTGCCATCACGAAGGAGGAATTGGGGCCCCAGCATTTT.

In its sample, this clone was seen once. J is TRBJ1-2 and V is TRBV7-6; the D gene is possibly TRBD1 (6 bases). Germline assignment: CDR1 SGHVS and CDR2 FNYEAQ. Trimming shortened V by 5 bases and J by 2 bases, and 9 bases separated the two germline ends. The CDR3 loop spans 13 amino acids. The CDR3 region is CASSPQGNYGYTF. As DNA, the CDR3 is TGTGCCAGCAGCCCACAGGGAAACTATGGCTACACCTTC.

This chain joins TRBV11-2 and TRBJ1-1; D is ambiguous. V gave up 4 bases and J gave up 11 bases, with 29 bases separating them. Per the germline V gene, CDR1 is SGHAT and CDR2 is FQNNGV. CDR3 length equals 17 residues. CDR3 sequence: CASSSLRVARRIGGAFF. The DNA of the CDR3 is TGTGCCAGCAGCTCCCTACGGGTCGCCAGGCGCATCGGTGGCGCTTTCTTT.

The chain uses TRBV5-6 and TRBJ2-3, with D uncertain. Germline V gene lookup returns CDR1 SGHDT and CDR2 YYEEEE. This CDR3 comprises 15 residues. V lost 4 bases and J 7 bases, leaving 19 bases between the germline ends. The CDR3 region is CASSPRTADGYTQYF. CDR3 nucleotides: TGTGCCAGCAGCCCAAGAACCGCGGATGGGTATACGCAGTATTTT.

The chain employs TRBV7-2 and TRBJ1-6; 9 nucleotides line up with TRBD1. The germline gives CDR1 SGHTA, CDR2 FQGNSA. The ends lost 5 bases at V and 10 bases at J; junction bases unmatched: 6. The CDR3 loop spans 14 amino acids. The CDR3 is CASSLTGGESPLHF. In DNA form, the CDR3 reads TGTGCCAGCAGCCTTACAGGGGGCGAATCACCCCTCCACTTT.

The chain recombines TRBV6-2 or TRBV6-3 with TRBJ2-1; TRBD2 agrees at 8 bases. The germline gives CDR1 MNHEY, CDR2 SVGEGT. CDR3 length: 15 residues. After removal of 5 bases from V and 5 bases from J, the junction contained 8 bases not matched to a gene. This chain's CDR3 is CASSIAGTPNNEQFF. CDR3 DNA sequence: TGTGCCAGCAGTATAGCGGGAACGCCGAACAATGAGCAGTTCTTC.

V and J are TRBV5-1 and TRBJ2-1; 13 bases map to TRBD2. CDR1 and CDR2 from the germline V gene are SGHRS and YFSETQ. The J segment lost 2 bases and the V segment lost 3 bases, leaving 2 bases of the junction unmatched. CDR3 length: 16 amino acids. CDR3 sequence reads: CASSSTSGGAYNEQFF. CDR3 nucleotides: TGCGCCAGCAGCTCTACTAGCGGGGGGGCCTACAATGAGCAGTTCTTC.

This rearrangement joins TRBV14 to TRBJ1-6; no reliable D call. The germline V gene has CDR1 SGHDN and CDR2 FVKESK. This CDR3 is built from 14 residues. V was shortened by 4 bases and J by 5 bases, with 9 bases between the two germline ends. Here the CDR3 DNA reads TGTGCCAGCAGCCGAGACGGTGATAATTCACCCCTCCACTTT. Its translation is CASSRDGDNSPLHF.

This clone showed up just once. A junction boundary mismatches the germline segment, possibly from a read error. V and J are TRBV7-9 and TRBJ1-3; TRBD1 might be the D (6 bases). Germline CDR1 SEHNR, CDR2 FQNEAQ (reference sequence). CDR3 size: 15 residues. The CDR3 sequence: CASSRYRDSGNAIYF. The CDR3 region has the DNA TGTGCCAGCAGCCGCTACAGGGACTCTGGAAACGCCATATATTTT.

In its sample, this clone was seen a few times. The rearrangement joins TRBV9 to TRBJ1-4, with D perhaps matching TRBD1 (5 bases). V was cut by 4 bases and J by 0 bases, with 7 bases left in between. The CDR3 runs 14 residues. CDR1 and CDR2 (germline): SGDLS, YYNGEE. In nucleotides, the CDR3 is TGTGCCAGCAGCCCGACAGCAACTAATGAAAAACTGTTTTTT. Amino acid sequence: CASSPTATNEKLFF. The whole variable domain, remainder taken from reference TRBV9 and TRBJ1-4, is DSGVTQTPKHLITATGQRVTLRCSPRSGDLSVYWYQQSLDQGLQFLIQYYNGEERAKGNILERFSAQQFPDLHSELNLSSLELGDSALYFCASSPTATNEKLFFGSGTQLSVL.

DNA for the CDR3: TGCGCCAGCAGCTTGTGGACTGGCTCCTACGAGCAGTACTTC. Residues: CASSLWTGSYEQYF. The V gene is TRBV5-1, the J gene TRBJ2-7, with a tentative D call TRBD2 (5 bases). Deletions cut 1 base from V and 0 bases from J, with 8 bases between. Looked up from germline, CDR1 is SGHRS and CDR2 is YFSETQ. The length of the CDR3 is 14 residues. Full variable domain (missing parts from reference TRBV5-1 and TRBJ2-7): KAGVTQTPRYLIKTRGQQVTLSCSPISGHRSVSWYQQTPGQGLQFLFEYFSETQRNKGNFPGRFSGRQFSNSRSEMNVSTLELGDSALYLCASSLWTGSYEQYFGPGTRLTVT.

This sequence joins TRBV9 and TRBJ1-2, with 10 bases fitting TRBD1. The CDR3 extends over 16 amino acids. Trimming cost V 4 bases and J 4 bases; bases outside gene matches: 10. From germline, CDR1 is SGDLS and CDR2 YYNGEE. CDR3 in amino acids: CASSTGTGASSYGYTF. The CDR3 DNA sequence: TGTGCCAGCAGCACCGGGACAGGGGCTTCCAGCTATGGCTACACCTTC.

This clone has only a few counts. This rearrangement joins TRBV19 to TRBJ2-2; a possible D gene is TRBD2 (5 bases). Germline CDR1 reads LNHDA; CDR2 reads SQIVND (reference sequence). Trimming removed 6 bases at V and 4 bases at J, with 6 bases between. The CDR3 consists of 12 residues. CDR3 protein: CASSRGTGELFF. The CDR3 nucleotides are TGTGCCAGTAGCCGGGGCACCGGGGAGCTGTTTTTT.

This chain connects TRBV11-3 to TRBJ2-2; D tentatively reads TRBD1 or TRBD2 (6 bases each). Germline V CDR1 and CDR2: SGHNT, YENEEA. Between the trimmed V and J ends, which lost 5 bases and 8 bases, there was a span of 18 bases. There are 15 residues in the CDR3. CDR3 in amino acids: CASSRTGTVGGELFF. The CDR3 DNA follows: TGTGCCAGCAGCCGTACAGGGACTGTCGGGGGGGAGCTGTTTTTT.

This clone occurred a few times. J is TRBJ2-7 and V is TRBV4-2, with no clear D. The CDR3 is made up of 12 amino acids. CDR1 and CDR2 from the germline V gene are LGHNA and YNFKEQ. V lost 0 bases and J lost 7, with 7 bases in between. The CDR3 spells CASSQDGWEQYF. CDR3 coding DNA: TGTGCCAGCAGCCAAGATGGTTGGGAGCAGTACTTC.

The CDR3 is CASSLADTDTQYF. The CDR3 region has the DNA TGTGCCAGCAGCTTAGCGGACACAGATACGCAGTATTTT. The rearrangement links TRBV7-6 to TRBJ2-3; no clear D gene. Trimming took off 0 bases at V and 2 bases at J, with 3 bases between the two ends. The CDR3 loop spans 13 amino acids. Germline CDR1 reads SGHVS; CDR2 reads FNYEAQ.

V is TRBV6-4 and J is TRBJ2-2, with D possibly matching TRBD1 (5 bases). Germline CDR1 MRHNA, CDR2 SNTAGT. V was cut by 7 bases and J by 7 bases, with 19 bases left in between. CDR3 size: 15 residues. The CDR3 loop is CASKDQGSSGGELFF. In nucleotides, the CDR3 is TGTGCCAGCAAAGATCAGGGATCTTCGGGCGGGGAGCTGTTTTTT.

The sample holds a few counts of this clone. The chain has TRBV28 and TRBJ1-5; TRBD1 is a possible D gene (5 bases). This CDR3 contains 12 residues. V lost 8 bases and J 7 bases, leaving 12 bases between the germline ends. The V gene's germline CDR1 is MDHEN and CDR2 SYDVKM. The CDR3: CASRQINQPQHF. The CDR3 DNA is TGTGCCAGCCGACAGATCAACCAGCCCCAGCATTTT. Combining the CDR3 with reference TRBV28 and TRBJ1-5 gives the whole variable domain DVKVTQSSRYLVKRTGEKVFLECVQDMDHENMFWYRQDPGLGLRLIYFSYDVKMKEKGDIPEGYSVSREKKERFSLILESASTNQTSMYLCASRQINQPQHFGDGTRLSIL.

This clone was observed a handful of times. The rearrangement links TRBV4-2 to TRBJ2-3; weak D call: TRBD2 (5 bases). The CDR3 has 16 residues. Trimming removed 6 bases from V and 0 bases from J, with 16 bases in between. Germline CDR1 LGHNA, CDR2 YNFKEQ. The CDR3 is CASRINGGYSTDTQYF. The CDR3 DNA sequence: TGTGCCAGCAGAATAAACGGAGGCTATAGCACAGATACGCAGTATTTT.

This sequence joins TRBV5-6 and TRBJ1-1, with 8 nucleotides matching TRBD1. Trimming at V came to 3 bases and at J to 7 bases, leaving 11 bases not matched to a gene. The CDR3 contains 15 residues. Germline V gene data show CDR1 as SGHDT and CDR2 as YYEEEE. The CDR3 protein is CASSWGAQGAIEAFF. For the CDR3, the DNA is TGTGCCAGCAGCTGGGGGGCGCAGGGGGCCATTGAAGCTTTCTTT.

The V gene is TRBV6-5, the J gene TRBJ2-1; D tentatively fits TRBD1 or TRBD2 (6 bases each). The CDR3 covers 14 residues. The germline CDR1 and CDR2 sequences are MNHEY and SVGAGI. V was shortened by 4 bases and J by 7 bases, with 14 bases between the two germline ends. The CDR3 loop reads CASSSSGGTNEQFF. CDR3 in DNA: TGTGCCAGCAGTTCCTCCGGGGGCACGAATGAGCAGTTCTTC.

This clone is medium-sized by share. V is TRBV18 and J is TRBJ1-6; D gene unclear. The CDR3 covers 14 residues. In germline, CDR1 is KGHSH, CDR2 LQKENI. Trimming stripped 1 base from V and 2 bases from J, with 3 bases between. The CDR3 sequence: CASSPLAYNSPLHF. In DNA form, the CDR3 reads TGTGCCAGCTCACCACTGGCCTATAATTCACCCCTCCACTTT.

The chain is built from TRBV5-5 and TRBJ2-7; the match to TRBD2 covers 14 bases. The ends lost 6 bases at V and 6 bases at J; junction bases unmatched: 5. This CDR3 contains 14 residues. Germline loops: CDR1 SGHKS, CDR2 YYEKEE (reference sequence). CDR3: CASTLGLAGGEQYF. The CDR3 nucleotides read TGTGCCAGCACCCTAGGACTAGCGGGAGGCGAGCAGTACTTC. The whole variable domain, filled in from reference TRBV5-5 and TRBJ2-7, reads DAGVTQSPTHLIKTRGQQVTLRCSPISGHKSVSWYQQVLGQGPQFIFQYYEKEERGRGNFPDRFSARQFPNYSSELNVNALLLGDSALYLCASTLGLAGGEQYFGPGTRLTVT.

The V gene is TRBV4-2, the J gene TRBJ1-4; D ambiguous. The CDR3 totals 14 residues. Trimming took off 1 base at V and 6 bases at J, with 9 bases between the two ends. Looked up from germline, CDR1 is LGHNA and CDR2 is YNFKEQ. The CDR3 nucleotides read TGTGCCAGCAGCCAAGGAACTGAATATGAAAAACTGTTTTTT. It yields the protein CASSQGTEYEKLFF.

The count of this clone is one. The chain couples TRBV18 to TRBJ1-6; D may be TRBD1 (6 bases). This CDR3 has 15 amino acids. The germline CDR1 and CDR2 sequences are KGHSH and LQKENI. Trimming left V 3 bases short and J 2 bases short, with 8 bases between. The CDR3 sequence is CASSPGQTYNSPLHF. The CDR3 nucleotides are TGTGCCAGCTCACCCGGACAGACCTATAATTCACCCCTCCACTTT. Full variable domain (missing parts from reference TRBV18 and TRBJ1-6): NAGVMQNPRHLVRRRGQEARLRCSPMKGHSHVYWYRQLPEEGLKFMVYLQKENIIDESGMPKERFSAEFPKEGPSILRIQQVVRGDSAAYFCASSPGQTYNSPLHFGNGTRLTVT.

The chain carries TRBV2 and TRBJ2-1; 14 bases are shared with TRBD2. This CDR3 has 14 residues. CDR1 and CDR2 (germline): SNHLY, FYNNEI. The J segment lost 7 bases and the V segment lost 10 bases, leaving 6 bases of the junction unmatched. Here the CDR3 DNA reads TGTGCCATCCAGACTAGCGGGGGGGCAAATGAGCAGTTCTTC. Its protein product is CAIQTSGGANEQFF.

The chain couples TRBV20-1 to TRBJ2-5, with no clear D. Trimming shortened V by 3 bases and J by 1 base, and 12 bases separated the two germline ends. This CDR3 has 14 residues. Germline CDR1 is DFQATT and CDR2 is SNEGSKA (reference sequence). As DNA, the CDR3 is TGCAGTGCTAGTCGACTTGGCCCCCAAGAGACCCAGTACTTC. This codes for CSASRLGPQETQYF.

The CDR3 region is CASSVGEEGNPEAFF. The CDR3 region has the DNA TGTGCCAGCAGCGTAGGGGAAGAAGGGAATCCTGAAGCTTTCTTT. The rearrangement links TRBV9 to TRBJ1-1; D call uncertain. With 0 bases removed from V and 6 bases from J, the gap between germline ends came to 15 bases. This CDR3 comprises 15 residues. Germline CDR1 and CDR2: SGDLS and YYNGEE. Complete variable domain (other parts from reference TRBV9 and TRBJ1-1): DSGVTQTPKHLITATGQRVTLRCSPRSGDLSVYWYQQSLDQGLQFLIQYYNGEERAKGNILERFSAQQFPDLHSELNLSSLELGDSALYFCASSVGEEGNPEAFFGQGTRLTVV.

The chain joins TRBV7-3 to TRBJ1-3; D might be TRBD1 (5 bases). There are 13 residues in the CDR3. Deletions cut 3 bases from V and 4 bases from J, with 7 bases between. Germline V lookup: CDR1 SGHTA, CDR2 FQGTGA. The CDR3 loop reads CASSLGLGNTIYF. CDR3 nucleotide sequence: TGTGCCAGCAGCTTGGGGCTGGGAAACACCATATATTTT.

The J gene is TRBJ1-2, the V gene TRBV7-9; weak D call: TRBD1 (5 bases). V lost 8 bases and J lost 1, with 17 bases in between. Germline CDR1 and CDR2: SEHNR and FQNEAQ (reference sequence). This CDR3 spans 15 amino acids. The CDR3 nucleotides read TGTGCCAGCCATTCCGGGACTGAGGGTAACTATGGCTACACCTTC. Its translation: CASHSGTEGNYGYTF.